This T cell receptor (beta chain) was identified during a study of hypomethylating agent response in myelodysplastic syndrome. Study-level background: Hypomethylating treatment was azacitidine in about 75% of the 11, decitabine in 3 of 11. Responders were about 6 patients with complete response or hematologic improvement; about 5 were non-responders. Overall study findings and caveats: After treatment, novel clonotypes emerged more in responders, contracted ones more in non-responders. Richness, rarefaction diversity and clonality did not change significantly after hypomethylating treatment.

V shed 3 bases and J 5 bases; nucleotides not matched to a gene: 9. CDR1 GTSNPN and CDR2 SVGIG come from the germline V gene (reference sequence). The CDR3 totals 14 residues. The table came from immunoSEQ multiplex PCR; TCRdb's copy has only in-frame clones and leaves some out. The repertoire holds 4,700 or so clones, 81% seen once, with about a sixth in the top ten. Points on this clone: The antigen remains undetermined.

The chain combines TRBV30 with TRBJ1-1; 7 nucleotides match TRBD1. This TCR derives from a human donor with myelodysplastic syndrome. This sample comprised bone marrow, obtained before or after starting hypomethylating agent treatment for myelodysplastic syndrome (not recorded which). This CDR3 reads CAWSDTGTETEAFF. The CDR3 bases are TGTGCCTGGAGCGACACCGGGACAGAGACTGAAGCTTTCTTT. The whole variable domain, filled in from reference TRBV30 and TRBJ1-1, reads SQTIHQWPATLVQPVGSPLSLECTVEGTSNPNLYWYRQAAGRGLQLLFYSVGIGQISSEVPQNLSASRPQDRQFILSSKKLLLSDSGFYLCAWSDTGTETEAFFGQGTRLTVV.